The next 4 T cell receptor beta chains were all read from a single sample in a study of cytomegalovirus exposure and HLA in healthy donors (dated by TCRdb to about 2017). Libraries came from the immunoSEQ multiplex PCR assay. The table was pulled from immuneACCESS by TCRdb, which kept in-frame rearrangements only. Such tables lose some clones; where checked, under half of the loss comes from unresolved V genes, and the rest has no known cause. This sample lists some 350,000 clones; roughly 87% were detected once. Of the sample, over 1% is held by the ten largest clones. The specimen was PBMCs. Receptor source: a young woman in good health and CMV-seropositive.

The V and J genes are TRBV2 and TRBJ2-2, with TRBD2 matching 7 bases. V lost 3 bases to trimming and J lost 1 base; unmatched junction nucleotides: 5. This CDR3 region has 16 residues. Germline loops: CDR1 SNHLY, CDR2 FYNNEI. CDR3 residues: CASSDWLAENTGELFF. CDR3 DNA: TGTGCCAGCAGTGACTGGCTAGCGGAGAACACCGGGGAGCTGTTTTTT.

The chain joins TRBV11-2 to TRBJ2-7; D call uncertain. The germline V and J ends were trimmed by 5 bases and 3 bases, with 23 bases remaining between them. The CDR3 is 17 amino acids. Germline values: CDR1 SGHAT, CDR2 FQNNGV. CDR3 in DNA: TGTGCCAGCAGCCAAATCCTGCCCACCAGGCCGGTCTACGAGCAGTACTTC. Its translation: CASSQILPTRPVYEQYF.

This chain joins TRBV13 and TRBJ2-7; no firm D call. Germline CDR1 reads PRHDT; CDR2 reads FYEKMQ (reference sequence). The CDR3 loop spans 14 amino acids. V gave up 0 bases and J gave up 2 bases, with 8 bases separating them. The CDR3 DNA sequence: TGTGCCAGCAGCTTAGGAGCTGGGACCTACGAGCAGTACTTC. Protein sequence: CASSLGAGTYEQYF.

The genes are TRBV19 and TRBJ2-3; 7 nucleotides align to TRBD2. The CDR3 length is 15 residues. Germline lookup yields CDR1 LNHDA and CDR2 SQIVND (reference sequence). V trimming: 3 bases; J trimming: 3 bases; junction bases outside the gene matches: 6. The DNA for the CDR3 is TGTGCCAGTAGTATCTTTCGCGGGAGTACAGATACGCAGTATTTT. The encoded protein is CASSIFRGSTDTQYF.